The 20 T cell receptor beta chains below come from one sample, sequenced in a study of T cell repertoires in cytomegalovirus infection. TCRdb passed the reads through MiXCR, listing each CDR3 protein once. The repertoire holds approximately 910,000 distinct CDR3 sequences, about 33% seen once, with 13% in the top ten. No antigens are known for them. Sequencing used cultured CD8+ T cells from PBMCs, obtained from culture after CMV antigen stimulation. The receptor source for this set is a human donor in good health (CMV status not recorded). Some clones in this sample may be carry-over from other donors' samples.

In its sample, this clonotype was seen once. V usage is TRBV5-5 and J usage is TRBJ1-3; possible D gene TRBD1, 5 bases. Per germline, CDR1 SGHKS and CDR2 YYEKEE (reference sequence). V was cut by 4 bases and J by 2 bases, with 10 bases left in between. There are 14 residues in the CDR3. CDR3 loop: CASSPQGPGNTIYF. The CDR3 nucleotides read TGTGCCAGCAGCCCGCAGGGTCCTGGAAACACCATATATTTT.

The chain combines TRBV19 with TRBJ1-2, with a possible D match to TRBD1 (6 bases). The CDR3 loop spans 15 amino acids. Per the germline V gene, CDR1 is LNHDA and CDR2 is SQIVND (reference sequence). V shed 3 bases and J shed 1 base, with 12 bases lying between them. CDR3 sequence: CASSMGHLYNYGYTF. CDR3 nucleotides: TGTGCCAGTAGTATGGGACACCTATATAACTATGGCTACACCTTC.

The chain is built from TRBV6-1 and TRBJ2-7; D not certain. In germline, CDR1 is MNHNS, CDR2 SASEGT. This CDR3 contains 14 residues. V was cut by 0 bases and J by 2 bases, with 8 bases left in between. The CDR3 spells CASSEAPGTYEQYV. In DNA, the CDR3 is TGTGCCAGCAGTGAAGCGCCAGGAACCTACGAGCAGTACGTC.

This clonotype was seen only once. This chain joins TRBV6-5 and TRBJ2-1; 9 bases are a match to TRBD1. J lost 9 bases, V lost 6 bases, and 12 bases had no gene match. Germline lookup yields CDR1 MNHEY and CDR2 SVGAGI. The CDR3 totals 15 residues. The CDR3 nucleotides are TGTGCCAGCAGCCCTAGAGGGACAGGGATACTTGAGCAGTTCTTC. Its protein product is CASSPRGTGILEQFF.

This clonotype has just a few counts. The chain couples TRBV25-1 to TRBJ1-2; 8 bases fit TRBD1. This CDR3 is built from 16 residues. Germline loops: CDR1 MGHDK, CDR2 SYGVNS. Trimming at V came to 3 bases and at J to 5 bases, leaving 11 bases not matched to a gene. Here the CDR3 DNA reads TGTGCCAGCAGTGAGACGGCCGAGACAGGGGCTTATGGCTACACCTTC. This translates into CASSETAETGAYGYTF.

The V gene is TRBV3-1, the J gene TRBJ2-1; the match to TRBD2 covers 8 bases. The length of the CDR3 is 17 residues. Germline lookup yields CDR1 LGHDT and CDR2 YNNKEL (reference sequence). V was clipped by 5 bases and J by 0 bases; unmatched bases: 9. CDR3 coding DNA: TGTGCCAGCAGCAGCGGAGCGGGGGTCAACTCCTACAATGAGCAGTTCTTC. Its translation is CASSSGAGVNSYNEQFF.

The table lists this clonotype with a few counts. The chain employs TRBV7-6 and TRBJ2-3; the D is unclear. V shed 4 bases and J shed 0 bases, with 8 bases lying between them. Looked up from germline, CDR1 is SGHVS and CDR2 is FNYEAQ. The CDR3 extends over 14 amino acids. The CDR3 loop reads CASSSTLSTDTQYF. The DNA of the CDR3 is TGTGCCAGCAGCTCGACACTTAGCACAGATACGCAGTATTTT.

A remark on this clonotype: The CDR3 end shows no conserved phenylalanine or tryptophan, and so a read error is likely. The DNA is omitted, as the CDR3 cannot be located on it reliably, and the CDR3 follows TCRdb's listing. V usage is TRBV5-6 and J usage is TRBJ2-7; the table's D call, TRBD1, was not checked against the DNA. The germline CDR1 and CDR2 sequences are SGHDT and YYEEEE. The length of the CDR3 is 12 amino acids, counting both ends. CDR3 amino acids: CASSLFDGPPQL.

This chain links TRBV9 with TRBJ1-2; D unresolved. CDR3 length equals 18 residues. Germline values: CDR1 SGDLS, CDR2 YYNGEE. With 0 bases removed from V and 3 bases from J, the gap between germline ends came to 21 bases. CDR3 residues: CASSVDPTPGDGDYGYTF. In DNA, the CDR3 is TGTGCCAGCAGCGTAGACCCTACCCCCGGTGACGGGGACTATGGCTACACCTTC.

This clonotype was seen only once. The junction differs from germline at one of its ends, possibly a read error. This sequence joins TRBV28 and TRBJ1-2; 8 nucleotides match TRBD1. CDR1 and CDR2 (germline): MDHEN, SYDVKM. The CDR3 is made up of 18 amino acids. CDR3 nucleotides: TGTGCCAACAGTTTATTAGTCTGGCAGGGGGCTTTTAACTATGGCTACACCTTC. Translation gives CANSLLVWQGAFNYGYTF.

The J gene is TRBJ1-1, the V gene TRBV7-4, with a possible D match to TRBD1 (6 bases). The CDR3 spans 15 residues. The germline gives CDR1 SGHVT, CDR2 SQSDAQ. V lost 5 bases and J 7 bases, leaving 20 bases between the germline ends. CDR3 sequence (DNA): TGTGCCAGCAGCCATCTTGGGACACAGAGTGTTGAAGCTTTCTTT. Amino acid sequence: CASSHLGTQSVEAFF.

As for this clonotype: A read error may be the cause here, since a much bigger clone is one base away. This chain connects TRBV7-2 to TRBJ1-5; D may be TRBD1 (6 bases). Looked up from germline, CDR1 is SGHTA and CDR2 is FQGNSA. The CDR3 spans 15 residues. Here the CDR3 DNA reads TGTGCCAGATACCGGGACACGGCTAACAATCAGCCCCAGCAATTT. The encoded protein is CARYRDTANNQPQQF.

DNA of the CDR3: TGCGCCAGCAGCTCTGACCGGACAGGGCAACCCCCCCAAGAGACCCAGTACTTC. It encodes CASSSDRTGQPPQETQYF. V usage is TRBV5-1 and J usage is TRBJ2-5; 8 bases are shared with TRBD1. The J segment lost 1 base and the V segment lost 3 bases, leaving 14 bases of the junction unmatched. The V gene's germline CDR1 is SGHRS and CDR2 YFSETQ. CDR3 length: 18 residues.

The J gene is TRBJ2-1, the V gene TRBV3-1, with unresolved D. V was shortened by 0 bases and J by 10 bases, with 10 bases between the two germline ends. Germline CDR1 and CDR2: LGHDT and YNNKEL (reference sequence). CDR3 length: 13 residues. CDR3 in DNA: TGTGCCAGCAGCCAAGATCTGTGGGAAGAGCAGTTCTTC. It codes for CASSQDLWEEQFF.

This clonotype came up many times. The chain couples TRBV7-2 to TRBJ2-4, with D unclear. Trimming removed 1 base at V and 0 bases at J, with 10 bases between. The CDR3 consists of 16 residues. Looked up from germline, CDR1 is SGHTA and CDR2 is FQGNSA. CDR3 nucleotide sequence: TGTGCCAGCAGCTTAGGTCCGGGTCTAGCCAAAAACATTCAGTACTTC. Translation: CASSLGPGLAKNIQYF.

The chain links TRBV7-9 to TRBJ1-4; D uncertain. Germline CDR1 and CDR2: SEHNR and FQNEAQ (reference sequence). This CDR3 contains 15 residues. Trimming removed 7 bases at V and 6 bases at J, with 18 bases between. The CDR3 reads CASTPIYRNDEKLFF. In DNA form, the CDR3 reads TGTGCCAGCACTCCCATTTATCGCAATGATGAAAAACTGTTTTTT.

This chain joins TRBV6-6 and TRBJ2-7; D gene uncertain. V lost 4 bases and J lost 3, with 10 bases in between. Germline V lookup: CDR1 MNHNY, CDR2 SVGAGI (reference sequence). The CDR3 sequence is 13 residues long. CDR3 sequence: CASSSLRYYEQYV. The CDR3 bases are TGTGCCAGCAGTTCCCTCCGGTACTACGAGCAGTACGTC.

As for this clonotype: This may stem from a read error, because a much larger clone lies one nucleotide away. This CDR3 fails to terminate in the conserved phenylalanine or tryptophan, so it likely reflects a read error. The rearrangement links TRBV7-6 to TRBJ1-1; D gene unclear. The CDR3 loop spans 14 amino acids. Germline CDR1 reads SGHVS; CDR2 reads FNYEAQ. V was cut by 5 bases and J by 2 bases, with 12 bases left in between. CDR3 amino acids: CASSPREINTEAFL. CDR3 DNA sequence: TGTGCCAGCAGCCCCCGAGAGATTAACACTGAAGCTTTCCTT.

The CDR3 here is CATSDLQAGAQETQYF. For the CDR3, the DNA is TGTGCCACCAGTGATTTGCAAGCGGGGGCTCAAGAGACCCAGTACTTC. V gene TRBV24-1 combines with J gene TRBJ2-5, with 8 bases lining up with TRBD2. After removal of 0 bases from V and 2 bases from J, the junction contained 4 bases not matched to a gene. Germline values: CDR1 KGHDR, CDR2 SFDVKD. The CDR3 runs to 16 residues.

The genes are TRBV6-6 and TRBJ2-5; unclear D gene. CDR1 is MNHNY and CDR2 is SVGAGI in the germline V gene (reference sequence). The CDR3 is 14 residues long. The V and J ends lost 2 bases and 5 bases respectively, with 12 bases between them. The CDR3 reads CASSYANPRETQYF. The DNA for the CDR3 is TGTGCCAGCAGTTACGCCAACCCAAGGGAGACCCAGTACTTC.